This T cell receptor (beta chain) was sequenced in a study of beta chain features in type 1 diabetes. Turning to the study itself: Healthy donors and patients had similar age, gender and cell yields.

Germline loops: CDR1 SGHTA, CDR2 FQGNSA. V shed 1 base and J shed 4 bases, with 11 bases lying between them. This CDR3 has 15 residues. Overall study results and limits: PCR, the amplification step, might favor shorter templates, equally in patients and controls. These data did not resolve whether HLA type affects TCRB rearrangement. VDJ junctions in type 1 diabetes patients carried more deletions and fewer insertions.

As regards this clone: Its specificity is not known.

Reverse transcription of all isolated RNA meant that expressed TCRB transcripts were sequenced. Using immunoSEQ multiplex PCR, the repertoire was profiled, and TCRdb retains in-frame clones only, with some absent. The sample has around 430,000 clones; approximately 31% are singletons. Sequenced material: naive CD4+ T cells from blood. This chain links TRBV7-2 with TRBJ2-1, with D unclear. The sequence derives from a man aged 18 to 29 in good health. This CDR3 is CASSLERLPYNEQFF. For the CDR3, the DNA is TGTGCCAGCAGCTTAGAAAGGTTGCCTTACAATGAGCAGTTCTTC.